These 22 T cell receptor beta chains were sequenced from one sample in a study of early T cells in non-severe SARS-CoV-2 infection. TCRdb independently ran MiXCR on the 5' RACE reads; one entry per CDR3 protein. The sample gives about 59,000 distinct CDR3 sequences, about 13% of which show up once; about 9.3% is in the top ten. Sequences were derived from whole blood, sampled at baseline. The receptors shown here come from an adult who was a healthcare worker with PCR-confirmed SARS-CoV-2 infection or an uninfected control (not recorded which).

The table lists this clonotype with a few counts. The genes are TRBV2 and TRBJ2-2, with D perhaps assigned TRBD1 or TRBD2 (5 bases each). With 5 bases removed from V and 3 bases from J, the gap between germline ends came to 10 bases. Germline CDR1 is SNHLY and CDR2 is FYNNEI. The CDR3 loop spans 14 amino acids. The CDR3 reads CASSRGSYTGELFF. In DNA form, the CDR3 reads TGTGCCAGCAGTCGGGGCTCCTACACCGGGGAGCTGTTTTTT.

This clonotype was counted only a few times. The gene calls are TRBV5-6 and TRBJ2-2, with D possibly TRBD1 on 6 matching bases. Germline values: CDR1 SGHDT, CDR2 YYEEEE. The CDR3 consists of 17 residues. Trimming left V 4 bases short and J 6 bases short, with 22 bases between. The CDR3 DNA sequence: TGTGCCAGCAGCCCCCGCCCCCCCCAGGGGAAGGCCGGGGAGCTGTTTTTT. Its protein is CASSPRPPQGKAGELFF.

This clonotype showed up just a few times. V is TRBV27 and J is TRBJ2-7; 10 bases line up with TRBD1. Germline CDR1 MNHEY, CDR2 SMNVEV (reference sequence). This CDR3 region has 14 residues. V gave up 3 bases and J gave up 6 bases; unmatched junction bases: 5. The chain's CDR3 is CASSFSGTGAEQYF. The DNA for the CDR3 is TGTGCCAGCAGTTTCTCAGGGACAGGGGCCGAGCAGTACTTC.

The chain links TRBV3-1 to TRBJ1-5; D gene unclear. CDR3 length: 14 amino acids. V lost 2 bases and J 4 bases, leaving 9 bases between the germline ends. Looked up from germline, CDR1 is LGHDT and CDR2 is YNNKEL (reference sequence). The CDR3 DNA reads TGTGCCAGCAGCCAACAGGACTCGAATCAGCCCCAGCATTTT. This encodes CASSQQDSNQPQHF.

V is TRBV6-5 and J is TRBJ1-5; TRBD1 matches 8 bases. The CDR3 is 14 residues long. The germline V gene has CDR1 MNHEY and CDR2 SVGAGI. V gave up 5 bases and J gave up 4 bases; unmatched junction bases: 4. This CDR3 reads CASSGTGLNQPQHF. CDR3 coding DNA: TGTGCCAGCAGTGGGACAGGCCTGAATCAGCCCCAGCATTTT.

This clonotype was seen more than once but under ten times. The chain is built from TRBV28 and TRBJ1-4; possibly TRBD1 for D (6 bases). CDR3 length: 16 amino acids. Per germline, CDR1 MDHEN and CDR2 SYDVKM. The germline V and J ends were trimmed by 0 bases and 6 bases, with 14 bases remaining between them. CDR3 coding DNA: TGTGCCAGCAGTTTATGGGGACATCAGAGACATGAAAAACTGTTTTTT. Its translation: CASSLWGHQRHEKLFF.

This sequence joins TRBV20-1 and TRBJ2-3, with 7 bases matching TRBD2. CDR3 size: 16 residues. The J segment lost 2 bases and the V segment lost 0 bases, leaving 8 bases of the junction unmatched. The V gene's germline CDR1 is DFQATT and CDR2 SNEGSKA (reference sequence). CDR3 region: CSARDPRRGSTDTQYF. The CDR3 DNA reads TGCAGTGCTAGAGACCCCCGGCGGGGGTCCACAGATACGCAGTATTTT.

The chain recombines TRBV7-3 with TRBJ2-3, with no clear D. The germline CDR1 and CDR2 sequences are SGHTA and FQGTGA. This CDR3 spans 15 amino acids. V was pared by 2 bases and J by 3 bases, with 12 bases between. Here the CDR3 reads CASSLGGGTTDTQYF. DNA of the CDR3: TGTGCCAGCAGCTTAGGCGGCGGTACGACAGATACGCAGTATTTT.

A single count supports this clonotype. The chain has TRBV18 and TRBJ2-2; D not resolved. Germline lookup yields CDR1 KGHSH and CDR2 LQKENI. The CDR3 has 14 residues. V was trimmed by 3 bases and J by 2 bases, leaving 7 bases between them. The CDR3 reads CASSPLGNTGELFF. As DNA, the CDR3 is TGTGCCAGCTCACCCCTCGGCAACACCGGGGAGCTGTTTTTT. The variable domain in full, with the rest retrieved from reference TRBV18 and TRBJ2-2, is NAGVMQNPRHLVRRRGQEARLRCSPMKGHSHVYWYRQLPEEGLKFMVYLQKENIIDESGMPKERFSAEFPKEGPSILRIQQVVRGDSAAYFCASSPLGNTGELFFGEGSRLTVL.

The chain has TRBV24-1 and TRBJ2-1; the D gene is possibly TRBD1 (5 bases). Trimming stripped 3 bases from V and 8 bases from J, with 10 bases between. Germline V gene sequence: CDR1 KGHDR, CDR2 SFDVKD. This CDR3 is built from 13 residues. CDR3 residues: CATSDQGIHEQFF. The DNA of the CDR3 is TGTGCCACCAGTGATCAGGGAATCCATGAGCAGTTCTTC.

In this sample, this clonotype turned up many times. The chain recombines TRBV13 with TRBJ1-2; possible D gene TRBD1, 5 bases. This CDR3 contains 16 residues. Germline values: CDR1 PRHDT, CDR2 FYEKMQ (reference sequence). Trimming shortened V by 3 bases and J by 8 bases, and 22 bases separated the two germline ends. The CDR3: CASSLMSLRVGDGYTF. In DNA, the CDR3 is TGTGCCAGCAGCTTGATGAGTTTAAGGGTAGGGGACGGCTACACCTTC.

This clonotype showed up just a few times. The chain recombines TRBV27 with TRBJ2-1; 11 nucleotides align to TRBD2. This CDR3 is built from 16 residues. V lost 3 bases, J lost 3 bases, and 4 bases stayed unmatched. From germline, CDR1 is MNHEY and CDR2 SMNVEV (reference sequence). CDR3 residues: CASSFIAGGIYNEQFF. The CDR3 DNA reads as TGTGCCAGCAGTTTTATAGCGGGAGGGATCTACAATGAGCAGTTCTTC.

This clonotype was recorded a few times. The chain combines TRBV4-2 with TRBJ1-1; maybe TRBD1 (6 bases). Trimming removed 1 base at V and 3 bases at J, with 12 bases between. Germline V gene lookup returns CDR1 LGHNA and CDR2 YNFKEQ. CDR3 length equals 15 residues. The CDR3 DNA is TGTGCCAGCAGCCAAGGTCGGGGGGCGGACACTGAAGCTTTCTTT. It yields the protein CASSQGRGADTEAFF.

The chain employs TRBV20-1 and TRBJ1-5; D unresolved. The V and J ends lost 0 bases and 7 bases respectively, with 13 bases between them. Germline loops: CDR1 DFQATT, CDR2 SNEGSKA (reference sequence). The CDR3 sequence is 14 residues long. DNA of the CDR3: TGCAGTGCTAGAGATCGACGGGCTACACAGCCCCAGCATTTT. Translated: CSARDRRATQPQHF.

This clonotype was recorded many times. The chain combines TRBV28 with TRBJ2-7; unclear D gene. Germline V CDR1 and CDR2: MDHEN, SYDVKM. Trimming removed 5 bases from V and 2 bases from J, with 4 bases in between. This CDR3 contains 11 residues. The CDR3 region is CASSLTYEQYF. In nucleotides, the CDR3 is TGTGCCAGCAGTCTAACCTACGAGCAGTACTTC.

The chain uses TRBV7-9 and TRBJ1-4, with 7 bases fitting TRBD1. The trim removed 5 bases at V and 9 bases at J, leaving 9 bases unmatched. The germline gives CDR1 SEHNR, CDR2 FQNEAQ (reference sequence). The CDR3 length is 14 residues. The CDR3 reads CASSPDRAGKKLFF. In DNA, the CDR3 is TGTGCCAGCAGCCCCGACAGGGCAGGGAAAAAACTGTTTTTT.

This chain joins TRBV3-1 and TRBJ2-7; no clear D gene. CDR3 size: 12 residues. In germline, CDR1 is LGHDT, CDR2 YNNKEL (reference sequence). The germline V and J ends were trimmed by 1 base and 3 bases, with 4 bases remaining between them. CDR3 sequence: CASSQADYEQYF. Written as DNA, the CDR3 is TGTGCCAGCAGCCAAGCCGACTACGAGCAGTACTTC.

This clonotype has a handful of counts. The V gene is TRBV19, the J gene TRBJ2-6; D may be TRBD2 (5 bases). Trimming shortened V by 7 bases and J by 3 bases, and 16 bases separated the two germline ends. The germline CDR1 and CDR2 sequences are LNHDA and SQIVND (reference sequence). The CDR3 is 16 residues long. CDR3 in DNA: TGTGCCAGTACCAACAACGGGGTATTTGGGGCCAACGTCCTGACTTTC. Amino acids: CASTNNGVFGANVLTF.

This clonotype was counted only a few times. This chain uses TRBV20-1 with TRBJ2-7; either TRBD1 or TRBD2 may supply D (6 bases each). This CDR3 comprises 13 residues. In germline, CDR1 is DFQATT, CDR2 SNEGSKA (reference sequence). V gave up 6 bases and J gave up 7 bases, with 19 bases separating them. As DNA, the CDR3 is TGCAGTGCCGAGAGGACAGTGGGGGGAGAGCAGTACTTC. Translation gives CSAERTVGGEQYF.

This chain joins TRBV6-6 and TRBJ1-1, with D perhaps TRBD1 (5 bases). Trimming shortened V by 0 bases and J by 1 base, and 6 bases separated the two germline ends. CDR1 is MNHNY and CDR2 is SVGAGI in the germline V gene (reference sequence). This CDR3 comprises 14 residues. The CDR3 nucleotides read TGTGCCAGCAGTTACTCGACAGAGAACACTGAAGCTTTCTTT. As protein: CASSYSTENTEAFF.

The chain employs TRBV29-1 and TRBJ2-7; no firm D call. The CDR3 consists of 12 residues. Germline CDR1 is SQVTM and CDR2 is ANQGSEA. Trimming left V 6 bases short and J 0 bases short, with 9 bases between. Written as DNA, the CDR3 is TGCAGCGTGAGATGGGACTCCTACGAGCAGTACTTC. It is translated as CSVRWDSYEQYF.

This clonotype was recorded a few times. This rearrangement joins TRBV11-2 to TRBJ1-1; D call uncertain. The CDR3 spans 11 residues. Trimming shortened V by 4 bases and J by 8 bases, and 8 bases separated the two germline ends. Germline V CDR1 and CDR2: SGHAT, FQNNGV. CDR3 residues: CASSSGTEAFF. The CDR3 region has the DNA TGTGCCAGCAGCTCTGGAACGGAAGCTTTCTTT.